Sequencing of this TCR beta chain was carried out in a study of Graves' ophthalmopathy and Graves' hyperthyroidism. Researchers took RNA transcripts and amplified TCR beta CDR3 regions from them. Amplification began with first-round RT-PCR using HTBI primers, then second-round multiplex PCR was performed. TCRdb processed the multiplex PCR reads anew with MiXCR; each CDR3 protein has one entry. This table holds a few hundred thousand distinct CDR3 sequences, 17% found once. V trimming: 8 bases; J trimming: 1 base; junction bases outside the gene matches: 8. The germline V gene has CDR1 ENHRY and CDR2 SYGVKD. The CDR3 is 17 amino acids. It was from about 9.1 ml of fresh peripheral blood that the PBMCs came.

The sample consisted of peripheral blood. This clonotype originated in an adult woman with stable Graves' hyperthyroidism. The chain employs TRBV10-3 and TRBJ2-6, with 10 bases aligning to TRBD1. This CDR3 is CAILPGQGLSGANVLTF. CDR3 coding DNA: TGTGCCATCCTCCCGGGACAGGGGTTATCTGGGGCCAACGTCCTGACTTTC.